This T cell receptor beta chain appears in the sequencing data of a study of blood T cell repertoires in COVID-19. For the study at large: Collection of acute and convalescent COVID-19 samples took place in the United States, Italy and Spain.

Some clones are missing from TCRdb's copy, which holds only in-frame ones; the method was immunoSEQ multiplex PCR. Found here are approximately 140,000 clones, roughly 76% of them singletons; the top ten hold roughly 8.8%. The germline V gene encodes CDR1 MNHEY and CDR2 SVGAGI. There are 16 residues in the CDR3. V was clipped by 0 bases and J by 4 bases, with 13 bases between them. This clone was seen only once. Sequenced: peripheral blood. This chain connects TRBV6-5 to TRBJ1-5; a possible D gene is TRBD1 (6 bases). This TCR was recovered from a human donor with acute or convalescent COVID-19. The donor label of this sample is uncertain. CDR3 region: CASSYSRDIRNQPQHF. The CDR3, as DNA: TGTGCCAGCAGTTACTCCCGGGACATCCGAAATCAGCCCCAGCATTTT.